This T cell receptor (beta chain) emerged from a study of blood T cell repertoires in COVID-19. Study as a whole: Sites across the United States, Italy and Spain contributed samples from acute and convalescent COVID-19.

The CDR3 is 17 residues long. The V segment lost 7 bases and the J segment 7 bases; nucleotides outside the gene matches: 19. Germline CDR1 reads LNHDA; CDR2 reads SQIVND (reference sequence). Seattle enrolled patients during active infection and tracked them longitudinally. In the source study's methods: Counts of nucleated cells, estimated from reference gene primer amplification, were obtained. Sequenced by immunoSEQ multiplex PCR; TCRdb stores in-frame clones only, minus some. The V and J calls and clone size are taken from that table; D and trimming were inferred from the DNA. The sample records fewer than 200,000 clones, roughly 76% being singletons.

The sequencing sample was made of peripheral blood. The V and J genes are TRBV19 and TRBJ2-3, with 8 positions matching TRBD2. The TCR was taken from a middle-aged woman with COVID-19, enrolled during active disease. This CDR3 reads CASIGAGGRQANNTQYF. The CDR3 region has the DNA TGTGCCAGTATCGGTGCGGGAGGCCGGCAGGCGAATAATACGCAGTATTTT.